This entry concerns a single TCR beta chain. The entry originates in a study of OX40 agonist ivuxolimab in advanced cancers. The repertoire was sequenced with immunoSEQ multiplex PCR; TCRdb's copy has only in-frame clones and lacks some. The repertoire holds over 30,000 clones, with around 85% as singletons. The CDR3 totals 14 residues. Per the germline V gene, CDR1 is KGHSH and CDR2 is LQKENI. V was clipped by 5 bases and J by 4 bases; unmatched bases: 5. The chain is built from TRBV18 and TRBJ2-3, with 8 bases that match TRBD1. This clonotype originated in an adult with an advanced solid tumor such as melanoma, head and neck, liver or kidney cancer. Sequencing used CD4+ or CD8+ T cells sorted from blood, obtained in a trial of the OX40 agonist ivuxolimab. The CDR3 DNA follows: TGTGCCAGCTCATCAAGGACAGGGTCAGATACGCAGTATTTT. As protein: CASSSRTGSDTQYF.